Listed here are 24 T cell receptor beta chains from one sample, sequenced in a study of shared clonotypes between healthy human individuals. Data came from immunoSEQ multiplex PCR; TCRdb stores just in-frame clones and leaves some out. The sample carries hundreds of thousands of clones, 75% to 85% recorded once. The sequenced material came from PBMCs. The receptors were gathered from a woman aged 40-49 years in good health. Some clones in this sample may be carry-over from other donors' samples.

The chain employs TRBV5-6 and TRBJ2-7, with 9 bases fitting TRBD2. Germline lookup yields CDR1 SGHDT and CDR2 YYEEEE. V was clipped by 3 bases and J by 6 bases; unmatched bases: 13. The CDR3 is made up of 16 amino acids. The chain's CDR3 is CASSYRLLAGKREQYF. DNA for the CDR3: TGTGCCAGCAGCTACCGACTTCTAGCGGGGAAGCGCGAGCAGTACTTC.

This clone occurred a few times. This chain connects TRBV27 to TRBJ1-5; a possible D gene is TRBD1 (6 bases). V was cut by 4 bases and J by 9 bases, with 16 bases left in between. Germline CDR1 is MNHEY and CDR2 is SMNVEV (reference sequence). This CDR3 is 14 amino acids long. The CDR3, as DNA: TGTGCCAGCAGTTCCCTAGGGGGGGACGGGCCCCAGCATTTT. Translating gives CASSSLGGDGPQHF.

Note on this clone: The sample has other DNA sequences that encode this CDR3 too. The J gene is TRBJ2-3, the V gene TRBV9; D call uncertain. Trimming left V 0 bases short and J 6 bases short, with 2 bases between. The germline gives CDR1 SGDLS, CDR2 YYNGEE. The CDR3 has 11 amino acids. The CDR3 protein is CASSVGDTQYF. In nucleotides, the CDR3 is TGTGCCAGCAGCGTAGGGGATACGCAGTATTTT.

As concerns this clone: One end of the junction varies from germline; a read error may be responsible. J is TRBJ1-3 and V is TRBV30; 10 bases line up with TRBD1. This CDR3 spans 14 amino acids. CDR1 GTSNPN and CDR2 SVGIG come from the germline V gene (reference sequence). The CDR3 DNA reads as TGTGCCTGGAGTGTATTCGGAGGCTTGGGACAGGGGCATTTT. Its protein is CAWSVFGGLGQGHF.

Notes on this clone: Its ends do not fully match the called genes, so a read error is possible. V gene TRBV7-2 combines with J gene TRBJ2-5, with a weak D call TRBD2 (6 bases). The CDR3 is made up of 14 amino acids. Per the germline V gene, CDR1 is SGHTA and CDR2 is FQGNSA. For the CDR3, the DNA is TGTGCCGGCAGCTTAGTGGGACTTGCCGAGACCCAGTACTTC. This translates into CAGSLVGLAETQYF.

The chain combines TRBV4-1 with TRBJ1-2; the D is unclear. Germline-derived CDR1 and CDR2 are MGHRA and YSYEKL. This CDR3 is built from 15 residues. V lost 3 bases and J 4 bases, leaving 15 bases between the germline ends. In DNA, the CDR3 is TGCGCCAGCAGCCAGAATGGGGTGGAGATCTATGGCTACACCTTC. Residues: CASSQNGVEIYGYTF.

CDR3 sequence (DNA): TGTGCCAGTAGTATTAGGGGGGAGAGGACTTTCTTT. Translating gives CASSIRGERTFF. This sequence joins TRBV19 and TRBJ1-1; TRBD1 might be the D (6 bases). V was pared by 3 bases and J by 12 bases, with 14 bases between. The germline CDR1 and CDR2 sequences are LNHDA and SQIVND (reference sequence). This CDR3 region has 12 residues.

This clone has a single count. The J gene is TRBJ1-3, the V gene TRBV28; a possible D gene is TRBD1 (5 bases). Germline V CDR1 and CDR2: MDHEN, SYDVKM. The germline V and J ends were trimmed by 2 bases and 2 bases, with 7 bases remaining between them. The CDR3 is 14 residues long. CDR3 residues: CASSLQGPGNTIYF. The CDR3, as DNA: TGTGCCAGCAGTTTACAGGGCCCTGGAAACACCATATATTTT.

A note on this clone: The same CDR3 is also encoded by other DNA sequences in this sample. V gene TRBV28 combines with J gene TRBJ2-3; 9 bases fit TRBD2. There are 16 residues in the CDR3. J was trimmed by 2 bases and V by 4 bases; bases with no gene match: 7. Germline V gives CDR1 MDHEN, CDR2 SYDVKM. This chain's CDR3 is CASSSSSGTSTDTQYF. The CDR3 region has the DNA TGTGCCAGCAGTTCATCTAGCGGGACTTCCACAGATACGCAGTATTTT.

The chain uses TRBV30 and TRBJ2-7; D unresolved. Per germline, CDR1 GTSNPN and CDR2 SVGIG (reference sequence). The CDR3 has 13 amino acids. The germline V and J ends were trimmed by 3 bases and 2 bases, with 11 bases remaining between them. The CDR3 sequence: CAWRPVPTYEQYF. CDR3 DNA sequence: TGTGCCTGGAGGCCCGTGCCTACCTACGAGCAGTACTTC. Looking up the rest from reference TRBV30 and TRBJ2-7 gives the full variable domain: SQTIHQWPATLVQPVGSPLSLECTVEGTSNPNLYWYRQAAGRGLQLLFYSVGIGQISSEVPQNLSASRPQDRQFILSSKKLLLSDSGFYLCAWRPVPTYEQYFGPGTRLTVT.

This chain joins TRBV19 and TRBJ2-1; no clear D gene. Trimming took 1 base from V and 2 from J, leaving 6 bases between them. The CDR3 is made up of 14 amino acids. Per the germline V gene, CDR1 is LNHDA and CDR2 is SQIVND (reference sequence). CDR3 nucleotides: TGTGCCAGTAGTATAGTCGGTACCTACAATGAGCAGTTCTTC. It encodes CASSIVGTYNEQFF.

V is TRBV2 and J is TRBJ2-1; 16 bases are a match to TRBD2. V lost 5 bases, J lost 4 bases, and 11 bases stayed unmatched. The CDR3 runs to 19 residues. In germline, CDR1 is SNHLY, CDR2 FYNNEI. This chain's CDR3 is CASSPGTSGRAIAYNEQFF. The CDR3 nucleotides read TGTGCCAGCAGTCCCGGGACTAGCGGGAGGGCCATCGCGTACAATGAGCAGTTCTTC.

This chain uses TRBV5-1 with TRBJ2-5; TRBD2 matches at 9 bases. CDR1 and CDR2 from the germline V gene are SGHRS and YFSETQ. This CDR3 is built from 15 residues. V dropped 4 bases and J dropped 3; count of bases not matched to a gene: 7. Here the CDR3 DNA reads TGCGCCAGCAGCCCATTTTTAGCGGGAGAAGAGACCCAGTACTTC. Translating it yields CASSPFLAGEETQYF. The whole variable domain, remainder taken from reference TRBV5-1 and TRBJ2-5, is KAGVTQTPRYLIKTRGQQVTLSCSPISGHRSVSWYQQTPGQGLQFLFEYFSETQRNKGNFPGRFSGRQFSNSRSEMNVSTLELGDSALYLCASSPFLAGEETQYFGPGTRLLVL.

This clone was picked up many times. J is TRBJ1-1 and V is TRBV2; the D is unclear. V lost 4 bases and J 0 bases, leaving 6 bases between the germline ends. The CDR3 spans 13 residues. Per germline, CDR1 SNHLY and CDR2 FYNNEI. DNA for the CDR3: TGTGCCAGCAGTGTCACAGTGAACACTGAAGCTTTCTTT. It codes for CASSVTVNTEAFF.

This rearrangement joins TRBV5-1 to TRBJ1-1, with unresolved D. Trimming cost V 1 base and J 4 bases, with 17 bases left between them. The CDR3 runs 16 residues. Germline loops: CDR1 SGHRS, CDR2 YFSETQ. This chain's CDR3 is CASSLKEGHLGTEAFF. CDR3 bases: TGCGCCAGCAGCTTGAAGGAAGGTCATCTGGGCACTGAAGCTTTCTTT.

Only one count was recorded for this clone. This sequence joins TRBV14 and TRBJ1-1; 10 bases are a match to TRBD1. V dropped 5 bases and J dropped 4; count of bases not matched to a gene: 7. Germline V gene lookup returns CDR1 SGHDN and CDR2 FVKESK. The CDR3 consists of 15 residues. The CDR3 here is CASSFRQGASTEAFF. The CDR3 coding sequence is TGTGCCAGCAGCTTTCGACAGGGGGCGAGCACTGAAGCTTTCTTT. Based on the CDR3 plus reference TRBV14 and TRBJ1-1, the full variable domain is EAGVTQFPSHSVIEKGQTVTLRCDPISGHDNLYWYRRVMGKEIKFLLHFVKESKQDESGMPNNRFLAERTGGTYSTLKVQPAELEDSGVYFCASSFRQGASTEAFFGQGTRLTVV.

The chain recombines TRBV7-6 with TRBJ2-1; tentatively, D is TRBD1 or TRBD2 (7 bases each). V was clipped by 2 bases and J by 10 bases, with 12 bases between them. The CDR3 contains 13 residues. Germline CDR1 and CDR2: SGHVS and FNYEAQ. The CDR3 loop reads CASSLSRGGEQFF. The CDR3 DNA reads TGTGCCAGCAGCTTAAGCAGGGGGGGCGAGCAGTTCTTC.

This chain joins TRBV4-1 and TRBJ1-5; 10 bases fit TRBD1. Germline CDR1 and CDR2: MGHRA and YSYEKL. The CDR3 length is 15 residues. V was pared by 4 bases and J by 1 base, with 1 base of the junction left unmatched. CDR3 residues: CASSPGQGSNQPQHF. The CDR3 DNA sequence: TGCGCCAGCAGCCCGGGACAGGGGAGCAATCAGCCCCAGCATTTT.

This chain links TRBV6-1 with TRBJ1-5; 9 bases map to TRBD1. In germline, CDR1 is MNHNS, CDR2 SASEGT. Losses at the gene ends were 8 bases for V and 4 bases for J; bases not matched to a gene: 6. This CDR3 region has 14 residues. For the CDR3, the DNA is TGTGCCAGCTCGGGGGACAGGGTGAATCAGCCCCAGCATTTT. This encodes CASSGDRVNQPQHF.

The rearrangement joins TRBV5-1 to TRBJ2-2; TRBD2 matches at 14 bases. Germline CDR1 is SGHRS and CDR2 is YFSETQ. The CDR3 loop spans 18 amino acids. The trim removed 4 bases at V and 4 bases at J, leaving 9 bases unmatched. The CDR3 loop is CASSPGLAGVLGTGELFF. The CDR3 DNA sequence: TGCGCCAGCAGCCCGGGACTAGCGGGAGTACTTGGCACCGGGGAGCTGTTTTTT.

The V and J genes are TRBV28 and TRBJ2-1; perhaps TRBD2 as D (6 bases). V lost 2 bases to trimming and J lost 7 bases, with 15 bases between them. Germline CDR1 is MDHEN and CDR2 is SYDVKM. The CDR3 contains 15 residues. CDR3 in DNA: TGTGCCAGCAGTTTAGGGAGACTAGGATCTAATGAGCAGTTCTTC. Protein sequence: CASSLGRLGSNEQFF.

V is TRBV4-2 and J is TRBJ2-7; the match to TRBD1 covers 8 bases. Looked up from germline, CDR1 is LGHNA and CDR2 is YNFKEQ. This CDR3 has 15 amino acids. V trimming: 1 base; J trimming: 3 bases; junction bases outside the gene matches: 5. CDR3 region: CASSQVQDRVYEQYF. The CDR3 region has the DNA TGTGCCAGCAGCCAAGTCCAGGACAGGGTCTACGAGCAGTACTTC.

The chain combines TRBV28 with TRBJ2-4, with D possibly matching TRBD2 (7 bases). The germline V gene encodes CDR1 MDHEN and CDR2 SYDVKM. V was shortened by 0 bases and J by 4 bases, with 13 bases between the two germline ends. This CDR3 spans 16 amino acids. The CDR3 sequence is CASSLWSRGGKNIQYF. CDR3 nucleotides: TGTGCCAGCAGTTTATGGTCCAGGGGAGGGAAAAACATTCAGTACTTC.

This rearrangement joins TRBV19 to TRBJ2-3; TRBD1 is a possible D gene (6 bases). Germline V gives CDR1 LNHDA, CDR2 SQIVND (reference sequence). Trimming pared 7 bases from V and 4 bases from J, leaving 15 bases between. CDR3 size: 14 residues. The CDR3 nucleotides are TGTGCCAGTAAGACAGGATCGTCGGCAGATACGCAGTATTTT. Amino acids: CASKTGSSADTQYF.